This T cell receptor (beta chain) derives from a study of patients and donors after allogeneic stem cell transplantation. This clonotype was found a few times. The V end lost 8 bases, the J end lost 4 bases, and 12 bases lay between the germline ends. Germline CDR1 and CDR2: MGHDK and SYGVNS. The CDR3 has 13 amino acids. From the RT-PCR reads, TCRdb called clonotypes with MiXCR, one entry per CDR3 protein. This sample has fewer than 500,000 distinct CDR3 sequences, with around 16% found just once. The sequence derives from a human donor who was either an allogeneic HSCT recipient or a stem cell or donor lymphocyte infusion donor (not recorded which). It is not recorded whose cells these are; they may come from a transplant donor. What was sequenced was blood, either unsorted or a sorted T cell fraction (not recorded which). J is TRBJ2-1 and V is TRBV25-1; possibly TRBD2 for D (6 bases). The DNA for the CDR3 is TGTGCCAGCCAGACTGGGACTTACAATGAGCAGTTCTTC. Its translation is CASQTGTYNEQFF.